The 21 T cell receptor beta chains in this list originate from one sample, sequenced in a study of metastatic and nonmetastatic thyroid tumors. TCRdb ran MiXCR on the PCR reads. The sample records 23,000 or so clones, roughly a quarter being singletons. Until they underwent thyroid surgery, no patient had received any treatment. Sequencing was performed on tumor tissue. The receptors were gathered from a male donor with papillary thyroid cancer or a benign thyroid nodule (not recorded which). Some clones in this sample may be carry-over from other donors' samples.

This clone was detected ten times or more. This chain uses TRBV9 with TRBJ2-1, with 10 nucleotides matching TRBD2. Germline values: CDR1 SGDLS, CDR2 YYNGEE. The length of the CDR3 is 15 residues. V lost 4 bases and J lost 8; bases outside the gene matches: 9. For the CDR3, the DNA is TGTGCCAGCAGCCCTTGGGCTAGCGGGAGCGATGAGCAGTTCTTC. Residues: CASSPWASGSDEQFF.

This clone appeared many times. The rearrangement uses TRBV19 and TRBJ2-7; perhaps TRBD1 as D (5 bases). V dropped 5 bases and J dropped 3 bases, with 17 bases sitting between them. The germline gives CDR1 LNHDA, CDR2 SQIVND (reference sequence). The CDR3 contains 15 residues. The CDR3 loop reads CASSGPYQGVYEQYF. CDR3 coding DNA: TGTGCCAGTAGTGGCCCCTACCAAGGGGTCTACGAGCAGTACTTC.

This clone was observed a handful of times. The genes are TRBV6-1 and TRBJ2-5; 11 nucleotides align to TRBD2. The CDR3 loop spans 15 amino acids. With 7 bases clipped from V and 5 bases from J, the junction kept 9 bases outside the gene matches. The V gene's germline CDR1 is MNHNS and CDR2 SASEGT. As DNA, the CDR3 is TGTGCCAGCAATCTCATAGCGGGGGGGCAGGAGACCCAGTACTTC. Translated: CASNLIAGGQETQYF.

At least ten counts were recorded for this clone. V and J are TRBV14 and TRBJ2-1; 12 positions match TRBD2. The V segment lost 8 bases and the J segment 12 bases; nucleotides outside the gene matches: 23. The CDR3 totals 18 residues. Germline CDR1 reads SGHDN; CDR2 reads FVKESK. In DNA, the CDR3 is TGTGCCAGCGCCACCAGCAGCCAAGGACTAGCGGGGATTTTCCGGCAGTTCTTC. It yields the protein CASATSSQGLAGIFRQFF.

This clone is medium-sized by share. The gene calls are TRBV6-1 and TRBJ2-7; maybe TRBD2 (5 bases). Germline V lookup: CDR1 MNHNS, CDR2 SASEGT. The CDR3 is made up of 13 amino acids. V gave up 5 bases and J gave up 5 bases, with 13 bases separating them. The CDR3 reads CASSPGYMNEQYF. The DNA of the CDR3 is TGTGCCAGCAGTCCGGGGTATATGAACGAGCAGTACTTC.

Concerning this clone itself: With a much larger clone just one base away, this may be a read error. The chain has TRBV6-2 or TRBV6-3 and TRBJ1-1, with 9 bases aligning to TRBD1. Germline V gives CDR1 MNHEY, CDR2 SVGEGT. The CDR3 covers 14 residues. Germline trimming cut 8 bases from V and 5 bases from J; bases unmatched to any gene: 9. The CDR3: CASGRAGQGTEAFF. As DNA, the CDR3 is TGTGCCAGCGGGCGTGCCGGACAGGGGACTGAAGCTTTCTTT.

The chain carries TRBV20-1 and TRBJ2-7; 11 bases are shared with TRBD2. Germline values: CDR1 DFQATT, CDR2 SNEGSKA (reference sequence). The V gene end was trimmed by 4 bases and the J gene end by 2 bases; junction bases not matched to a gene: 4. This CDR3 has 14 residues. Here the CDR3 reads CSAIAGGSTYEQYF. The CDR3, as DNA: TGCAGTGCTATAGCGGGAGGGTCCACCTACGAGCAGTACTTC.

This rearrangement joins TRBV10-1 to TRBJ2-2, with D perhaps TRBD2 (5 bases). The CDR3 is 20 amino acids. The germline V gene has CDR1 WNHNN and CDR2 SYGVQD (reference sequence). The ends were cut back, 0 bases at V and 2 bases at J, with 22 bases in the middle. CDR3 DNA sequence: TGCGCCAGCAGTGAGTCAGGCTGGGAGTCTGCTACGACTAACACCGGGGAGCTGTTTTTT. Protein product: CASSESGWESATTNTGELFF.

This clone was counted many times. V is TRBV7-8 and J is TRBJ1-1; D is undetermined. V was cut by 4 bases and J by 5 bases, with 14 bases left in between. Germline V gives CDR1 SGHVS, CDR2 FQNEAQ. This CDR3 spans 14 amino acids. CDR3 residues: CASSYQRSGTEAFF. The CDR3 nucleotides read TGTGCCAGCAGCTACCAAAGGAGCGGGACTGAAGCTTTCTTT. The variable domain in full, completed from reference TRBV7-8 and TRBJ1-1, reads GAGVSQSPRYKVAKRGQDVALRCDPISGHVSLFWYQQALGQGPEFLTYFQNEAQLDKSGLPSDRFFAERPEGSVSTLKIQRTQQEDSAVYLCASSYQRSGTEAFFGQGTRLTVV.

Points on this clone: The junction does not match germline at one end; this may be a read error. The V gene is TRBV28, the J gene TRBJ2-3; weak D call: TRBD1 (5 bases). The CDR3 is 12 residues long. CDR1 and CDR2 from the germline V gene are MDHEN and SYDVKM. CDR3 sequence: CASTRDLDKQYF. CDR3 DNA: TGTGCCAGCACCAGGGATCTGGATAAGCAGTATTTT.

Concerning this clone itself: The conserved phenylalanine or tryptophan normally closing the CDR3 is absent here, so this likely arose from a read error. The chain is built from TRBV28 and TRBJ2-5, with unresolved D. The germline V gene has CDR1 MDHEN and CDR2 SYDVKM. The CDR3 totals 16 residues. CDR3 in DNA: TGTGCCAGAAGTTTATTCTTAGGTCCCGAAGGGGAGACCCAGTACTTA. Translation gives CARSLFLGPEGETQYL.

By sample fraction, this clone is medium-sized. The chain carries TRBV6-2 or TRBV6-3 and TRBJ2-3; 7 bases are a match to TRBD2. This CDR3 is 18 amino acids long. Germline assignment: CDR1 MNHEY and CDR2 SVGEGT. Trimming at V came to 3 bases and at J to 4 bases, leaving 16 bases not matched to a gene. The CDR3 DNA sequence: TGTGCCAGCAGTTATCAACACCCCCCTGAGCGGGATCCAGATACGCAGTATTTT. Amino acids: CASSYQHPPERDPDTQYF.

The J gene is TRBJ1-6, the V gene TRBV28; D remains ambiguous. The CDR3 has 14 residues. Trimming took 9 bases from V and 5 from J, leaving 14 bases between them. The germline gives CDR1 MDHEN, CDR2 SYDVKM. CDR3 residues: CARRSAGDNSPLHF. Here the CDR3 DNA reads TGTGCCAGACGCTCCGCAGGAGATAATTCACCCCTCCACTTT.

This clone was seen repeatedly, ten times or more. The chain has TRBV7-2 and TRBJ1-2, with D unresolved. Trimming left V 1 base short and J 5 bases short, with 11 bases between. CDR1 is SGHTA, CDR2 FQGNSA, per germline. The CDR3 loop spans 14 amino acids. The CDR3 DNA is TGTGCCAGCAGCTTAGACCCCCGCCAGTATGGCTACACCTTC. Translated, it gives CASSLDPRQYGYTF.

This clone was detected ten times or more. This rearrangement joins TRBV9 to TRBJ2-1; D is unclear. The CDR3 has 13 residues. Per germline, CDR1 SGDLS and CDR2 YYNGEE. The V end was cut by 0 bases, the J end by 5 bases, with 6 bases between. CDR3 sequence: CASSVEPNNEQFF. Here the CDR3 DNA reads TGTGCCAGCAGCGTAGAACCCAACAATGAGCAGTTCTTC.

This clone was observed a few times. The V and J genes are TRBV2 and TRBJ2-5; D might be TRBD1 or TRBD2, each matching 5 bases. CDR3 length: 15 amino acids. Looked up from germline, CDR1 is SNHLY and CDR2 is FYNNEI. Trimming pared 6 bases from V and 4 bases from J, leaving 18 bases between. CDR3 loop: CASRIRQGDRETQYF. CDR3 coding DNA: TGTGCCAGCAGAATACGGCAGGGAGACAGAGAGACCCAGTACTTC.

The CDR3 protein is CASSWGGAATQYF. The CDR3 nucleotides are TGTGCCAGCAGTTGGGGTGGGGCAGCTACGCAGTATTTT. The chain couples TRBV27 to TRBJ2-3, with D possibly being TRBD1 (5 bases). The CDR3 loop spans 13 amino acids. The V end was cut by 4 bases, the J end by 8 bases, with 13 bases between. Looked up from germline, CDR1 is MNHEY and CDR2 is SMNVEV (reference sequence).

Ten or more counts support this clone. The chain couples TRBV18 to TRBJ2-3; 9 bases map to TRBD1. V was clipped by 5 bases and J by 14 bases; unmatched bases: 8. There are 12 residues in the CDR3. Per the germline V gene, CDR1 is KGHSH and CDR2 is LQKENI. The CDR3 reads CASSSDRGSLYF. CDR3 nucleotides: TGTGCCAGCTCATCGGACAGGGGATCGCTGTATTTT.

This clone was seen many times. V gene TRBV6-2 or TRBV6-3 combines with J gene TRBJ2-6; 10 bases fit TRBD1. Losses at the gene ends were 7 bases for V and 7 bases for J; bases not matched to a gene: 7. Germline values: CDR1 MNHEY, CDR2 SVGEGT. The CDR3 covers 15 residues. CDR3 protein: CASNLGQGEANVLTF. CDR3 nucleotides: TGTGCCAGCAACCTAGGACAGGGGGAAGCCAACGTCCTGACTTTC.

This clone was counted many times. CDR3 region: CASSLLGTTYNEQFF. CDR3 nucleotide sequence: TGCGCCAGCAGCTTGCTTGGGACAACCTACAATGAGCAGTTCTTC. The rearrangement uses TRBV5-1 and TRBJ2-1; D may be TRBD1 (6 bases). Germline assignment: CDR1 SGHRS and CDR2 YFSETQ. V lost 1 base and J lost 2, with 10 bases in between. The CDR3 loop spans 15 amino acids.

As concerns this clone: A read error is possible here, since a much larger clone lies one base away. This chain uses TRBV6-2 or TRBV6-3 with TRBJ2-3, with D hard to call. The germline V gene has CDR1 MNHEY and CDR2 SVGEGT. V dropped 7 bases and J dropped 5 bases, with 16 bases sitting between them. CDR3 size: 14 residues. This chain's CDR3 is CASMLDFRIDTQYF. The CDR3 coding sequence is TGTGCCAGCATGCTAGATTTTAGGATAGATACGCAGTATTTT.